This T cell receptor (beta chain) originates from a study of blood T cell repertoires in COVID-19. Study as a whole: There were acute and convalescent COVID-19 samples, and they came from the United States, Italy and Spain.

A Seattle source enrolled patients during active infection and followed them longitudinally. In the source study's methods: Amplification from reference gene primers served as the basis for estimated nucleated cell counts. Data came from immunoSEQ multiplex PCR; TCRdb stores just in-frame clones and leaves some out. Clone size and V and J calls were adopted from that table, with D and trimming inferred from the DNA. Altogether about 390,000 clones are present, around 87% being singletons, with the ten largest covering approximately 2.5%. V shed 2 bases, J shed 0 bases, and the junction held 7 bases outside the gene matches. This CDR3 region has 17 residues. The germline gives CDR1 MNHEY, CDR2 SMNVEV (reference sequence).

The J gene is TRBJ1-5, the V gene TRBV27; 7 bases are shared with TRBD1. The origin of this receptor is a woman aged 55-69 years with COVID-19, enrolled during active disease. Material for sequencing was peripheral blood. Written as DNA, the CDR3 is TGTGCCAGCAGTTTAGTGGGACAGACAGATAGCAATCAGCCCCAGCATTTT. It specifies CASSLVGQTDSNQPQHF.